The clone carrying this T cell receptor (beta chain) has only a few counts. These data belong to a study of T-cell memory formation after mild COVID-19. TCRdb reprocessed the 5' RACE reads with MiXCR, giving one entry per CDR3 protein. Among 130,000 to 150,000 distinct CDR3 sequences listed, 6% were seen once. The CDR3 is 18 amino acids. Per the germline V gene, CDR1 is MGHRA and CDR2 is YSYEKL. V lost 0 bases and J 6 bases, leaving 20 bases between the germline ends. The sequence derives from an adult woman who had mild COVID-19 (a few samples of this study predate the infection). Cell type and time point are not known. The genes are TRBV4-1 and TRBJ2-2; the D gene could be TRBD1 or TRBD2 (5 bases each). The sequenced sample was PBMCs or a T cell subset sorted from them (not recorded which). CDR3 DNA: TGCGCCAGCAGCCAAGAGGCCGGGAAGGGGCTTTACGCCGGGGAGCTGTTTTTT. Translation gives CASSQEAGKGLYAGELFF.